These 24 T cell receptor beta chains originate from one sample sequenced in a study of radiotherapy plus CTLA-4 blockade in lung cancer. Measured with immunoSEQ multiplex PCR; TCRdb has only the in-frame clones, and not every one. The sample carries some 110,000 clones, under 90% recorded once. The starting material was peripheral blood, obtained from a patient treated with radiotherapy plus ipilimumab. These receptors were collected from a human donor with non-small cell lung cancer that progressed on radiotherapy plus ipilimumab. Some clones in this sample may be carry-over from other donors' samples.

V usage is TRBV5-4 and J usage is TRBJ1-1, with 9 bases identical to TRBD1. V lost 7 bases and J lost 0; bases outside the gene matches: 10. The germline V gene encodes CDR1 SGHNT and CDR2 YYREEE (reference sequence). CDR3 length: 16 amino acids. CDR3 nucleotide sequence: TGTGCCAGCGGAACCCTGGACAGGGGCATGAACACTGAAGCTTTCTTT. Translating it yields CASGTLDRGMNTEAFF.

The chain carries TRBV25-1 and TRBJ2-7; no reliable D call. Trimming pared 3 bases from V and 0 bases from J, leaving 18 bases between. This CDR3 is built from 17 residues. Germline loops: CDR1 MGHDK, CDR2 SYGVNS. The CDR3 is CASSDLPVGVSSYEQYF. Here the CDR3 DNA reads TGTGCCAGCAGTGATCTTCCTGTTGGGGTAAGCTCCTACGAGCAGTACTTC.

This clone appeared once. The chain is built from TRBV6-5 and TRBJ2-5, with 10 nucleotides matching TRBD2. CDR3 size: 15 residues. CDR1 and CDR2 from the germline V gene are MNHEY and SVGAGI. V shed 6 bases and J 4 bases; nucleotides not matched to a gene: 8. DNA for the CDR3: TGTGCCAGCAGCCGAAGCGGGGGGGCCAGAGAGACCCAGTACTTC. Its protein is CASSRSGGARETQYF.

The chain couples TRBV27 to TRBJ2-7, with TRBD2 as a possible D gene (6 bases). Germline CDR1 MNHEY, CDR2 SMNVEV (reference sequence). CDR3 size: 15 residues. V lost 0 bases and J 6 bases, leaving 15 bases between the germline ends. CDR3 nucleotide sequence: TGTGCCAGCAGTTTATCTTCCGGGGGTGGGACCGAGCAGTACTTC. Protein sequence: CASSLSSGGGTEQYF.

The chain is built from TRBV15 and TRBJ2-2, with TRBD2 matching over 9 bases. The CDR3 is made up of 17 amino acids. CDR1 and CDR2 (germline): LNHNV, YYDKDF (reference sequence). With 0 bases clipped from V and 3 bases from J, the junction kept 5 bases outside the gene matches. The CDR3 is CATSRETLAGYTGELFF. The CDR3 DNA reads as TGTGCCACCAGCAGAGAAACCCTAGCGGGGTACACCGGGGAGCTGTTTTTT.

CDR3 DNA sequence: TGTGCCAGCAGCGTAGTACTCGGGGGTGCGACAGATACGCAGTATTTT. This codes for CASSVVLGGATDTQYF. The chain is built from TRBV9 and TRBJ2-3, with D tentatively TRBD2 (6 bases). The CDR3 covers 16 residues. Germline lookup yields CDR1 SGDLS and CDR2 YYNGEE. V lost 0 bases and J lost 3, with 14 bases in between.

V and J are TRBV6-4 and TRBJ2-1; D ambiguous. CDR1 and CDR2 from the germline V gene are MRHNA and SNTAGT. The length of the CDR3 is 10 residues. V gave up 6 bases and J gave up 10 bases, with 7 bases separating them. This chain's CDR3 is CASRSWEQFF. The CDR3 region has the DNA TGTGCCAGCAGGAGCTGGGAGCAGTTCTTC.

The chain couples TRBV5-4 to TRBJ1-1; no firm D call. The CDR3 is made up of 15 amino acids. Germline V gene data show CDR1 as SGHNT and CDR2 as YYREEE (reference sequence). V was trimmed by 2 bases and J by 0 bases, leaving 11 bases between them. In nucleotides, the CDR3 is TGTGCCAGCAGCTTCAGGCAAGGCCTGAACACTGAAGCTTTCTTT. Protein sequence: CASSFRQGLNTEAFF.

This chain uses TRBV5-1 with TRBJ1-1; D not resolved. Trimming cost V 0 bases and J 1 base, with 7 bases left between them. Germline assignment: CDR1 SGHRS and CDR2 YFSETQ. The CDR3 loop spans 14 amino acids. CDR3 in DNA: TGCGCCAGCAGCTTGGCCCTCTCGAACACTGAAGCTTTCTTT. Its translation is CASSLALSNTEAFF.

CDR3 in amino acids: CASSLGVTGGGYTF. The CDR3 nucleotides are TGCGCCAGCAGCTTGGGAGTGACAGGGGGTGGCTACACCTTC. This chain links TRBV5-1 with TRBJ1-2; 9 bases are shared with TRBD1. This CDR3 contains 14 residues. V gave up 0 bases and J gave up 7 bases; unmatched junction bases: 4. Looked up from germline, CDR1 is SGHRS and CDR2 is YFSETQ.

In nucleotides, the CDR3 is TGTGCCAGCAGCGAGGACAGGTTTGCAACTAATGAAAAACTGTTTTTT. This encodes CASSEDRFATNEKLFF. The rearrangement joins TRBV7-9 to TRBJ1-4; TRBD1 matches at 7 bases. The CDR3 is made up of 16 amino acids. With 5 bases clipped from V and 0 bases from J, the junction kept 6 bases outside the gene matches. In germline, CDR1 is SEHNR, CDR2 FQNEAQ (reference sequence).

The chain is built from TRBV30 and TRBJ2-2; D is unresolved. CDR3 size: 14 residues. V lost 5 bases and J 1 base, leaving 11 bases between the germline ends. CDR1 GTSNPN and CDR2 SVGIG come from the germline V gene (reference sequence). Here the CDR3 reads CAWGDMENTGELFF. The CDR3 nucleotides are TGTGCCTGGGGCGACATGGAGAACACCGGGGAGCTGTTTTTT.

The rearrangement uses TRBV25-1 and TRBJ1-3; TRBD1 agrees at 8 bases. This CDR3 contains 17 residues. The V gene's germline CDR1 is MGHDK and CDR2 SYGVNS. J gave up 0 bases and V 2 bases, and 6 bases lay outside the gene matches. The chain's CDR3 is CASSELSGQGSGNTIYF. The CDR3 coding sequence is TGTGCCAGCAGTGAACTCTCTGGACAGGGCTCTGGAAACACCATATATTTT.

The rearrangement joins TRBV7-6 to TRBJ1-6; 7 nucleotides match TRBD1. Germline lookup yields CDR1 SGHVS and CDR2 FNYEAQ. V lost 0 bases, J lost 8 bases, and 7 bases stayed unmatched. The length of the CDR3 is 16 residues. CDR3 sequence (DNA): TGTGCCAGCAGCTTAGCGGGGCCAGGGGGGGATTCACCCCTCCACTTT. Residues: CASSLAGPGGDSPLHF. Complete variable domain (other parts from reference TRBV7-6 and TRBJ1-6): GAGVSQSPRYKVTKRGQDVALRCDPISGHVSLYWYRQALGQGPEFLTYFNYEAQQDKSGLPNDRFSAERPEGSISTLTIQRTEQRDSAMYRCASSLAGPGGDSPLHFGNGTRLTVT.

The chain recombines TRBV4-3 with TRBJ1-1; no clear D gene. The CDR3 is made up of 15 amino acids. Germline CDR1 is LGHNA and CDR2 is YSLEER. Trimming pared 1 base from V and 2 bases from J, leaving 11 bases between. The CDR3 nucleotides are TGCGCCAGCAGCCAAGGTTTCGGCGGAAACACTGAAGCTTTCTTT. Protein sequence: CASSQGFGGNTEAFF.

This clone was recorded a few times. The V gene is TRBV5-4, the J gene TRBJ1-2; D gene uncertain. The CDR3 has 14 residues. Per germline, CDR1 SGHNT and CDR2 YYREEE (reference sequence). Trimming stripped 0 bases from V and 4 bases from J, with 10 bases between. CDR3 DNA sequence: TGTGCCAGCAGCTTGGTCGGCAGCAGCTATGGCTACACCTTC. Translated, it gives CASSLVGSSYGYTF.

The chain uses TRBV29-1 and TRBJ1-5; 7 bases match TRBD1. The CDR3 runs to 12 residues. CDR1 and CDR2 (germline): SQVTM, ANQGSEA. The DNA of the CDR3 is TGCAGAGCGAGGGGGCGCGGGCAGCCCCAGCATTTT. This encodes CRARGRGQPQHF.

This sequence joins TRBV7-2 and TRBJ1-5; D gene uncertain. Trimming shortened V by 3 bases and J by 7 bases, and 7 bases separated the two germline ends. Germline loops: CDR1 SGHTA, CDR2 FQGNSA. The CDR3 has 12 residues. CDR3 amino acids: CASSFPLQPQHF. The CDR3 region has the DNA TGTGCCAGCAGCTTCCCATTACAGCCCCAGCATTTT.

The chain recombines TRBV9 with TRBJ2-7; 11 positions match TRBD1. Trimming removed 3 bases from V and 3 bases from J; junction bases left unmatched: 14. The CDR3 length is 18 residues. Germline V gene data show CDR1 as SGDLS and CDR2 as YYNGEE. Here the CDR3 reads CASSEGPGTGGYGYEQYF. The CDR3 DNA reads TGTGCCAGCAGCGAGGGGCCCGGGACAGGGGGTTACGGCTACGAGCAGTACTTC.

As regards this clone: The same CDR3 can be traced to other DNA sequences in this sample. The CDR3 sequence: CASSLTPNYGYTF. The CDR3, as DNA: TGTGCCAGCAGCTTAACTCCCAACTATGGCTACACCTTC. J is TRBJ1-2 and V is TRBV7-3; D unresolved. Germline V lookup: CDR1 SGHTA, CDR2 FQGTGA. Trimming stripped 0 bases from V and 2 bases from J, with 4 bases between. The length of the CDR3 is 13 residues.

This clone was detected once. This chain's CDR3 is CASSVAQDSSYEQYF. The CDR3 nucleotides read TGTGCCAGCAGCGTAGCTCAGGACAGCTCCTACGAGCAGTACTTC. V usage is TRBV9 and J usage is TRBJ2-7; D might be TRBD1 (6 bases). Trimming removed 0 bases at V and 0 bases at J, with 10 bases between. The CDR3 is made up of 15 amino acids. Germline CDR1 is SGDLS and CDR2 is YYNGEE.

The J gene is TRBJ1-1, the V gene TRBV5-6; weak D call: TRBD1 (6 bases). Germline assignment: CDR1 SGHDT and CDR2 YYEEEE. This CDR3 comprises 13 residues. Trimming shortened V by 4 bases and J by 6 bases, and 13 bases separated the two germline ends. As DNA, the CDR3 is TGTGCCAGCAGCCCAACAGGGTCCCCTGAAGCTTTCTTT. Translating it yields CASSPTGSPEAFF.

The rearrangement joins TRBV15 to TRBJ2-1; D is ambiguous. Germline-derived CDR1 and CDR2 are LNHNV and YYDKDF (reference sequence). Trimming left V 0 bases short and J 3 bases short, with 15 bases between. The CDR3 loop spans 17 amino acids. The chain's CDR3 is CATSRDYPGMGYNEQFF. The CDR3 region has the DNA TGTGCCACCAGCAGAGATTACCCAGGAATGGGCTACAATGAGCAGTTCTTC.

Here the CDR3 reads CSAHLGNTIYF. CDR3 in DNA: TGCAGTGCCCACCTGGGAAACACCATATATTTT. This chain connects TRBV20-1 to TRBJ1-3; D ambiguous. V gave up 6 bases and J gave up 4 bases, with 7 bases separating them. Germline V CDR1 and CDR2: DFQATT, SNEGSKA (reference sequence). The CDR3 has 11 residues.